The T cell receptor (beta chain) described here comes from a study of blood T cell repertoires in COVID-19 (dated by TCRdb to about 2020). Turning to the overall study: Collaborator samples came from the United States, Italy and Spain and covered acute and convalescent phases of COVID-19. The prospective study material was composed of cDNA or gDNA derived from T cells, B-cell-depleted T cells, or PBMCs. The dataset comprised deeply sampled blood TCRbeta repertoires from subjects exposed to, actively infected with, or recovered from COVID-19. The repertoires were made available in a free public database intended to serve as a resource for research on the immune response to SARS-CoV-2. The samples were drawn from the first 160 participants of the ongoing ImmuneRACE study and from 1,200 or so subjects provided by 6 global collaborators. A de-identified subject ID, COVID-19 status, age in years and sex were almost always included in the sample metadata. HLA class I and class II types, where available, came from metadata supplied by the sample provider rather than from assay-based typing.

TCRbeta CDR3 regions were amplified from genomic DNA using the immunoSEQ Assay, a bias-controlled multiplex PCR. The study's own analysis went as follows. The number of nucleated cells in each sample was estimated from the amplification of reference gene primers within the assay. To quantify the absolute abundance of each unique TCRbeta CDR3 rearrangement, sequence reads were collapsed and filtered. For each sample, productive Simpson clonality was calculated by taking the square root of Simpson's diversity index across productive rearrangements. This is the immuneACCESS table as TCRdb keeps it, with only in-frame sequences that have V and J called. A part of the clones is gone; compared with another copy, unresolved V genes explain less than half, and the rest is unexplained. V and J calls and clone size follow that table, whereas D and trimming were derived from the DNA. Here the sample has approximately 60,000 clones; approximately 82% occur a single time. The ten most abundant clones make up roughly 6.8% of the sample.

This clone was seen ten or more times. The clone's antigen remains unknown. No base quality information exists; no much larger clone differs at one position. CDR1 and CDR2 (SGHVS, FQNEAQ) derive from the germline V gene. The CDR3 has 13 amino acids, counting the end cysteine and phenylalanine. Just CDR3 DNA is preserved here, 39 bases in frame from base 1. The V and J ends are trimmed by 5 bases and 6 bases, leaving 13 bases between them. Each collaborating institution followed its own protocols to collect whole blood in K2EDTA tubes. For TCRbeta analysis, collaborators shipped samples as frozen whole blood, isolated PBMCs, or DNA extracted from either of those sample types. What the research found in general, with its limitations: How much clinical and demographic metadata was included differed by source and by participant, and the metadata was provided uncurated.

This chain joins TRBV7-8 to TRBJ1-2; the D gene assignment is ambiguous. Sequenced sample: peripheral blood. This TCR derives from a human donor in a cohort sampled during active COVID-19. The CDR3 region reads CASSVQRGNGYTF. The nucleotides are TGTGCCAGCAGCGTACAGCGGGGTAATGGCTACACCTTC.